A single sample gave rise to the 10 T cell receptor beta chains below, sequenced in a study of metastatic and nonmetastatic thyroid tumors. TCRdb reanalyzed the PCR reads with MiXCR. The table includes about 25,000 clones, 20% detected once. All patients reached thyroid surgery having received no treatment beforehand. The sequencing input was adjacent normal tissue. The source of these receptors is a female donor with papillary thyroid cancer or a benign thyroid nodule (not recorded which). Some clones in this sample may be carry-over from other donors' samples.

There are a few counts of this clone. The CDR3 protein is CASSHDTSSGNTIYF. The CDR3 region has the DNA TGTGCCAGCAGTCACGACACGTCCTCTGGAAACACCATATATTTT. This chain connects TRBV6-1 to TRBJ1-3; no clear D. Deletions cut 5 bases from V and 0 bases from J, with 11 bases between. Looked up from germline, CDR1 is MNHNS and CDR2 is SASEGT. This CDR3 is 15 amino acids long.

The V and J genes are TRBV2 and TRBJ1-1; D gene unclear. Between the trimmed V and J ends, which lost 1 base and 7 bases, there was a span of 4 bases. CDR3 length: 11 residues. The germline V gene has CDR1 SNHLY and CDR2 FYNNEI. CDR3 in amino acids: CASSEGFEAFF. The CDR3, as DNA: TGTGCCAGCAGTGAAGGCTTTGAAGCTTTCTTT.

As for this clone: A single base separates this from a much larger clone, so it may be a read error. This rearrangement joins TRBV5-6 to TRBJ2-7, with 7 bases that match TRBD1. CDR3 length equals 15 residues. The V gene's germline CDR1 is SGHDT and CDR2 YYEEEE. The CDR3 here is CVSSFRGTSTYEQYF. In nucleotides, the CDR3 is TGTGTCAGCAGCTTCAGGGGGACCTCGACCTACGAGCAGTACTTC.

This clone was observed at least ten times. The rearrangement links TRBV20-1 to TRBJ2-1; tentative D call: TRBD1 (5 bases). Trimming removed 4 bases at V and 1 base at J, with 14 bases between. CDR1 is DFQATT and CDR2 is SNEGSKA in the germline V gene (reference sequence). The CDR3 length is 15 residues. In DNA, the CDR3 is TGCAGTGCTATCTCCGACAGTGATTCCTACAATGAGCAGTTCTTC. Translation gives CSAISDSDSYNEQFF.

This clone came up many times. The chain links TRBV12-5 to TRBJ1-5, with TRBD1 identical over 12 bases. CDR1 and CDR2 from the germline V gene are LGHNT and FRNRAP. The CDR3 loop spans 16 amino acids. Trimming at V came to 6 bases and at J to 3 bases, leaving 6 bases not matched to a gene. For the CDR3, the DNA is TGTGCTAGTGGCCAAGGGACAGGGGGCAACAATCAGCCCCAGCATTTT. Its translation is CASGQGTGGNNQPQHF.

This clone has at least ten counts. This sample also contains other DNA sequences that code for the same CDR3. The chain recombines TRBV5-6 with TRBJ2-1; the D gene is possibly TRBD2 (5 bases). This CDR3 region has 13 residues. V lost 0 bases and J lost 7, with 8 bases in between. The germline V gene has CDR1 SGHDT and CDR2 YYEEEE. Here the CDR3 reads CASSLGVANEQFF. The CDR3 DNA reads as TGTGCCAGCAGCTTGGGGGTAGCGAATGAGCAGTTCTTC.

This clone has a count of ten or more. One end of the junction fails to match germline, which may point to a read error. The V call is TRBV20-1, the J call TRBJ2-7; 9 bases map to TRBD2. The CDR3 loop spans 14 amino acids. Germline CDR1 is DFQATT and CDR2 is SNEGSKA (reference sequence). CDR3 bases: TGCAGTGCTTTAAAGGGGTTCCTAGCGGGACAACTTCACTTC. Translation: CSALKGFLAGQLHF.

This clone has more than one count but fewer than ten. The J gene is TRBJ2-7, the V gene TRBV6-1; unclear D gene. The CDR3 consists of 15 residues. Trimming shortened V by 0 bases and J by 6 bases, and 15 bases separated the two germline ends. Germline V lookup: CDR1 MNHNS, CDR2 SASEGT. Here the CDR3 reads CASSEALSALGEQYF. The CDR3 DNA follows: TGTGCCAGCAGTGAAGCGCTTTCCGCGCTGGGCGAGCAGTACTTC.

This clone was picked up many times. The chain employs TRBV15 and TRBJ2-3; D is undetermined. Between the trimmed V and J ends, which lost 0 bases and 0 bases, there was a span of 10 bases. In germline, CDR1 is LNHNV, CDR2 YYDKDF (reference sequence). The CDR3 runs to 16 residues. The CDR3 region is CATSREWVGSTDTQYF. CDR3 DNA sequence: TGTGCCACCAGCAGAGAATGGGTTGGAAGCACAGATACGCAGTATTTT.

In its sample, this clone was seen many times. This chain uses TRBV18 with TRBJ2-2, with 9 bases matching TRBD1. CDR1 and CDR2 (germline): KGHSH, LQKENI. This CDR3 region has 15 residues. Unmatched junction bases numbered 4, after V lost 5 bases and J lost 3 bases. The CDR3 is CASSRQGVDTGELFF. As DNA, the CDR3 is TGTGCCAGCTCAAGACAGGGGGTTGACACCGGGGAGCTGTTTTTT.